This entry lists 20 T cell receptor beta chains sequenced from one sample in a study of T cell repertoires in cytomegalovirus infection. TCRdb reprocessed the reads with MiXCR, giving one entry per CDR3 protein. The repertoire holds 450,000 to 550,000 distinct CDR3 sequences, approximately 16% seen once, with 20% to 30% in the top ten. Sequencing input: CD8+ T cells from PBMCs. Receptors originate from a human donor in good health (CMV status not recorded). Some clones in this sample may be carry-over from other donors' samples.

This clonotype was counted a few times. V usage is TRBV19 and J usage is TRBJ1-5; D is uncertain. Looked up from germline, CDR1 is LNHDA and CDR2 is SQIVND (reference sequence). This CDR3 has 14 residues. V lost 9 bases and J 0 bases, leaving 12 bases between the germline ends. CDR3 bases: TGTGCCAGCACCGATAGGGTTAGCAATCAGCCCCAGCATTTT. It codes for CASTDRVSNQPQHF.

This chain uses TRBV2 with TRBJ1-2; a possible D gene is TRBD1 (5 bases). The CDR3 consists of 12 residues. From germline, CDR1 is SNHLY and CDR2 FYNNEI. V lost 11 bases and J 4 bases, leaving 14 bases between the germline ends. CDR3 sequence reads: CAWNEGVYGYTF. DNA of the CDR3: TGTGCCTGGAATGAAGGGGTCTATGGCTACACCTTC.

This clonotype has just a few counts. The genes are TRBV10-2 and TRBJ2-3; D gene unclear. V lost 2 bases, J lost 2 bases, and 2 bases lay in between. CDR3 length equals 12 residues. Germline V gene lookup returns CDR1 WSHSY and CDR2 SAAADI. This chain's CDR3 is CASSEATDTQYF. As DNA, the CDR3 is TGCGCCAGCAGTGAGGCCACAGATACGCAGTATTTT.

The chain links TRBV29-1 to TRBJ2-5, with TRBD2 matching 9 bases. The CDR3 spans 14 residues. Germline-derived CDR1 and CDR2 are SQVTM and ANQGSEA. The ends lost 4 bases at V and 0 bases at J; junction bases unmatched: 3. The CDR3 is CSVGLADYQETQYF. For the CDR3, the DNA is TGCAGCGTTGGACTAGCGGATTACCAAGAGACCCAGTACTTC.

CDR3 in amino acids: CASSFTRSEDEAFF. The CDR3 DNA sequence: TGTGCCAGCAGCTTCACACGGTCTGAAGACGAAGCTTTCTTT. The chain employs TRBV5-4 and TRBJ1-1, with unresolved D. Per germline, CDR1 SGHNT and CDR2 YYREEE (reference sequence). The CDR3 has 14 residues. The ends were cut back, 2 bases at V and 8 bases at J, with 16 bases in the middle.

This clonotype has ten or more counts. J is TRBJ1-5 and V is TRBV12-3 or TRBV12-4; 10 bases map to TRBD1. This CDR3 contains 16 residues. Trimming took 6 bases from V and 1 from J; bases not matched to a gene: 6. The CDR3 DNA is TGTGCCAGCAGATCGACAGGGGGCGAGAGCAATCAGCCCCAGCATTTT. It encodes CASRSTGGESNQPQHF.

This clonotype was recorded at least ten times. The V gene is TRBV4-2, the J gene TRBJ2-3, with 11 positions matching TRBD2. This CDR3 comprises 16 residues. Unmatched junction bases numbered 8, after V lost 4 bases and J lost 5 bases. CDR1 is LGHNA and CDR2 is YNFKEQ in the germline V gene. As DNA, the CDR3 is TGTGCCAGCAGCCCACATCTAGCGGGAGGACAAGATACGCAGTATTTT. Translated, it gives CASSPHLAGGQDTQYF.

This chain uses TRBV2 with TRBJ2-7; a weak D match, TRBD2 (5 bases). Germline CDR1 and CDR2: SNHLY and FYNNEI. The CDR3 has 12 residues. Trimming left V 1 base short and J 11 bases short, with 12 bases between. CDR3: CASSEDYLEEYF. Written as DNA, the CDR3 is TGTGCCAGCAGTGAAGACTACCTGGAGGAGTACTTC.

There are many counts of this clonotype. In nucleotides, the CDR3 is TGCAGCGTTGAAGGGACCTCTACCGAGCAGTACTTC. It specifies CSVEGTSTEQYF. This chain uses TRBV29-1 with TRBJ2-7; D is unclear. CDR1 is SQVTM, CDR2 ANQGSEA, per germline. Deletions cut 1 base from V and 6 bases from J, with 10 bases between. This CDR3 comprises 12 residues.

Only a few counts were recorded for this clonotype. This chain links TRBV20-1 with TRBJ1-2; 9 nucleotides line up with TRBD1. CDR3 length: 16 residues. Losses at the gene ends were 3 bases for V and 2 bases for J; bases not matched to a gene: 10. Germline V gene lookup returns CDR1 DFQATT and CDR2 SNEGSKA (reference sequence). The CDR3 loop reads CSARWPLQGANYGYTF. The DNA for the CDR3 is TGCAGTGCTAGGTGGCCTTTACAGGGGGCGAACTATGGCTACACCTTC.

This clonotype has ten or more counts. This chain uses TRBV28 with TRBJ2-1, with D possibly being TRBD1 (6 bases). The germline V gene has CDR1 MDHEN and CDR2 SYDVKM. The CDR3 spans 21 residues. Between the trimmed V and J ends, which lost 2 bases and 0 bases, there was a span of 26 bases. This chain's CDR3 is CASSLPPGIRDNLLSYNEQFF. CDR3 bases: TGTGCCAGCAGTTTACCCCCAGGGATTCGGGACAACCTACTCTCCTACAATGAGCAGTTCTTC. Supplemented by reference TRBV28 and TRBJ2-1, the full variable domain reads DVKVTQSSRYLVKRTGEKVFLECVQDMDHENMFWYRQDPGLGLRLIYFSYDVKMKEKGDIPEGYSVSREKKERFSLILESASTNQTSMYLCASSLPPGIRDNLLSYNEQFFGPGTRLTVL.

The chain uses TRBV7-9 and TRBJ2-5; tentatively, D is TRBD1 (6 bases). Trimming took off 4 bases at V and 3 bases at J, with 6 bases between the two ends. The CDR3 has 12 amino acids. Germline CDR1 reads SEHNR; CDR2 reads FQNEAQ (reference sequence). The CDR3 nucleotides read TGTGCCAGCAGCTACAGGGAAGAGACCCAGTACTTC. It yields the protein CASSYREETQYF.

The CDR3 sequence is CASSSDSSGGAYYGYTF. The DNA for the CDR3 is TGTGCCAGCAGCTCGGACTCCTCCGGAGGGGCATACTATGGCTACACCTTC. This chain connects TRBV11-2 to TRBJ1-2, with D possibly TRBD1 on 5 matching bases. This CDR3 comprises 17 residues. Deletions cut 4 bases from V and 3 bases from J, with 21 bases between. The germline gives CDR1 SGHAT, CDR2 FQNNGV.

The rearrangement uses TRBV6-1 and TRBJ1-1; 7 bases fit TRBD1. Per germline, CDR1 MNHNS and CDR2 SASEGT. CDR3 length equals 13 residues. V gave up 9 bases and J gave up 0 bases; unmatched junction bases: 4. The CDR3: CASEGQLNTEAFF. For the CDR3, the DNA is TGTGCCAGTGAGGGACAGCTGAACACTGAAGCTTTCTTT.

The chain recombines TRBV30 with TRBJ2-7; D is possibly TRBD1 (5 bases). CDR1 is GTSNPN and CDR2 is SVGIG in the germline V gene (reference sequence). CDR3 length: 14 amino acids. V was pared by 0 bases and J by 2 bases, with 11 bases between. CDR3 region: CAWSVAGSTYEQYF. For the CDR3, the DNA is TGTGCCTGGAGTGTGGCAGGGTCCACCTACGAGCAGTACTTC. Filled out from reference TRBV30 and TRBJ2-7, the complete variable domain reads SQTIHQWPATLVQPVGSPLSLECTVEGTSNPNLYWYRQAAGRGLQLLFYSVGIGQISSEVPQNLSASRPQDRQFILSSKKLLLSDSGFYLCAWSVAGSTYEQYFGPGTRLTVT.

This clonotype was seen only a few times. This chain links TRBV19 with TRBJ1-5, with D unresolved. Germline CDR1 and CDR2: LNHDA and SQIVND (reference sequence). The CDR3 has 15 residues. Trimming pared 1 base from V and 1 base from J, leaving 8 bases between. Here the CDR3 reads CASSIAGASNQPQHF. As DNA, the CDR3 is TGTGCCAGTAGTATAGCGGGTGCGAGCAATCAGCCCCAGCATTTT.

The rearrangement uses TRBV2 and TRBJ1-1, with TRBD1 matching 7 bases. The CDR3 sequence is 10 residues long. V lost 7 bases, J lost 11 bases, and 4 bases stayed unmatched. Germline V gives CDR1 SNHLY, CDR2 FYNNEI. CDR3 sequence reads: CASTGRGAFF. CDR3 DNA: TGTGCCAGCACCGGCAGGGGGGCTTTCTTT. Supplemented by reference TRBV2 and TRBJ1-1, the full variable domain reads EPEVTQTPSHQVTQMGQEVILRCVPISNHLYFYWYRQILGQKVEFLVSFYNNEISEKSEIFDDQFSVERPDGSNFTLKIRSTKLEDSAMYFCASTGRGAFFGQGTRLTVV.

In this sample, this clonotype turned up a few times. The chain has TRBV7-7 and TRBJ2-2, with 8 bases matching TRBD1. The V and J ends lost 5 bases and 4 bases, in that order; junction bases with no gene match: 3. Germline V CDR1 and CDR2: SSHAT, FNYEAQ (reference sequence). The CDR3 runs 14 residues. CDR3 amino acids: CASSQTGVTGELFF. CDR3 in DNA: TGTGCCAGCAGCCAGACAGGGGTCACCGGGGAGCTGTTTTTT.

V gene TRBV20-1 combines with J gene TRBJ1-5, with D perhaps matching TRBD1 (5 bases). The CDR3 length is 15 residues. Germline CDR1 and CDR2: DFQATT and SNEGSKA (reference sequence). V lost 5 bases and J lost 0, with 14 bases in between. CDR3 nucleotides: TGCAGTGCTGATGGGACTCAACCTAGCAATCAGCCCCAGCATTTT. Its translation: CSADGTQPSNQPQHF.

In this sample, this clonotype turned up many times. V usage is TRBV7-9 and J usage is TRBJ2-3; D not resolved. CDR3 size: 15 residues. Trimming stripped 2 bases from V and 2 bases from J, with 11 bases between. Germline V gene lookup returns CDR1 SEHNR and CDR2 FQNEAQ (reference sequence). For the CDR3, the DNA is TGTGCCAGCAGCTTAACGCGATCAGACACAGATACGCAGTATTTT. This gives the protein CASSLTRSDTDTQYF.